Here is one TCR beta chain with its context. The antigen is undetermined. The sample comes from a study of T cell repertoires in cytomegalovirus infection. Trimming shortened V by 2 bases and J by 4 bases, and 14 bases separated the two germline ends. Germline values: CDR1 LGHNA, CDR2 YSLEER. This CDR3 is 15 amino acids long. MiXCR, run by TCRdb on the reads, gives a single entry per CDR3 protein. The table lists over 100,000 distinct CDR3 sequences, roughly a tenth of them singletons, with roughly 31% in the top ten. J is TRBJ1-2 and V is TRBV4-3, with a weak D call TRBD1 (6 bases). The sample taken for sequencing was PBMCs, sequenced either directly or after in vitro stimulation (not recorded which). This TCR was sampled from a human donor in good health (CMV status not recorded). Some clones in this sample may be carry-over from other donors' samples. The CDR3 nucleotides are TGCGCCAGCAGCCAACCTAAGACAGGTCTCTATGGCTACACCTTC. Encoded protein: CASSQPKTGLYGYTF.